A selection of T cell receptor beta chains follows, all from one sample in a study of blood T cell repertoires in COVID-19. The method was immunoSEQ multiplex PCR; TCRdb's version includes in-frame clones alone and lacks a portion of them. This sample has under 250,000 clones, with roughly 84% found just once. The sequencing sample was made of peripheral blood. The receptors here all came from a human donor in a cohort sampled during active COVID-19. CDR3s include the opening cysteine and the closing phenylalanine or tryptophan. A D gene is named only where the DNA matches it firmly. Not every row has a clone size; where given, it reads once, few, many or a size class.

cdr3_nt: TGTGCCAGCAGCCGGATAGCGGACCCCTACAATGAGCAGTTCTTC; cdr3_aa: CASSRIADPYNEQFF; d_call: .; v_call: TRBV7-9; j_call: TRBJ2-1; clone_size: .
cdr3_nt: TGTGCCAGCATAGGGGCGGATTATAGCAATCAGCCCCAGCATTTT; cdr3_aa: CASIGADYSNQPQHF; d_call: .; v_call: TRBV28; j_call: TRBJ1-5; clone_size: many
cdr3_nt: TGTGCCAGCAGCTTAGTGACAGGGGGCGATACGACAGATACGCAGTATTTT; cdr3_aa: CASSLVTGGDTTDTQYF; d_call: TRBD1; v_call: TRBV7-2; j_call: TRBJ2-3; clone_size: .
cdr3_nt: TGTGCCAGCAGCTTTTTGCGGGAGGGCCGAGGGGAGACCCAGTACTTC; cdr3_aa: CASSFLREGRGETQYF; d_call: TRBD2; v_call: TRBV13; j_call: TRBJ2-5; clone_size: .
cdr3_nt: TGTGCCAGCAGTTCCTCAGGGACAGGGATGCAGTTCTTC; cdr3_aa: CASSSSGTGMQFF; d_call: TRBD1; v_call: TRBV6-6; j_call: TRBJ2-1; clone_size: .
cdr3_nt: TGTGCCAGCAGACCTGGGGGGGGCCCCGTAGATACGCAGTATTTT; cdr3_aa: CASRPGGGPVDTQYF; d_call: .; v_call: TRBV28; j_call: TRBJ2-3; clone_size: once
cdr3_nt: TGTGCCAGCAGCCTTACAGGGGGCCCTGGGGAGACCCAGTACTTC; cdr3_aa: CASSLTGGPGETQYF; d_call: TRBD1; v_call: TRBV6-5; j_call: TRBJ2-5; clone_size: .
cdr3_nt: TGTGCCAGCAGTTTAGTCGTTCCCTCAGGTGCAGGAGCTTTCTTT; cdr3_aa: CASSLVVPSGAGAFF; d_call: .; v_call: TRBV28; j_call: TRBJ1-1; clone_size: once
cdr3_nt: TGTGCCAGCAGTCTTTTCCAAGAGACCCAGTACTTC; cdr3_aa: CASSLFQETQYF; d_call: .; v_call: TRBV28; j_call: TRBJ2-5; clone_size: .
cdr3_nt: TGTGCCAGCAGCACAAAGGCACGGGGCTACGAGCAGTACTTC; cdr3_aa: CASSTKARGYEQYF; d_call: .; v_call: TRBV5-4; j_call: TRBJ2-7; clone_size: .
cdr3_nt: TGCGCCAGCAAAGGCGGCAAAAACATTCAGTACTTC; cdr3_aa: CASKGGKNIQYF; d_call: .; v_call: TRBV5-1; j_call: TRBJ2-4; clone_size: .
cdr3_nt: TGTGCCAGCAGCTTGGTTCCGAGCGTCGGAGGCTACACCTTC; cdr3_aa: CASSLVPSVGGYTF; d_call: .; v_call: TRBV5-4; j_call: TRBJ1-2; clone_size: .
cdr3_nt: TGCAGCGTTGAAGATAATAGCCTCTATGGCTACACCTTC; cdr3_aa: CSVEDNSLYGYTF; d_call: .; v_call: TRBV29-1; j_call: TRBJ1-2; clone_size: .
cdr3_nt: TGTGCCATCAGTGGGGCAGGGACTTTGGGGTATGGCTACACCTTC; cdr3_aa: CAISGAGTLGYGYTF; d_call: .; v_call: TRBV10-3; j_call: TRBJ1-2; clone_size: once
cdr3_nt: TGTGCCAGAAGCTTGGGAGACAGGGGGCTCTCTGGGGCCAACGTCCTGACTTTC; cdr3_aa: CARSLGDRGLSGANVLTF; d_call: TRBD1; v_call: TRBV5-3; j_call: TRBJ2-6; clone_size: .
cdr3_nt: TGTGCCAGCAGTTTATGGGGGACTAGCGGTTATTCCTACGAGCAGTACTTC; cdr3_aa: CASSLWGTSGYSYEQYF; d_call: TRBD2; v_call: TRBV28; j_call: TRBJ2-7; clone_size: .
cdr3_nt: TGCGCCAGCAGCCAAACGGGACAGGGCTACACAGATACGCAGTATTTT; cdr3_aa: CASSQTGQGYTDTQYF; d_call: TRBD1; v_call: TRBV4-1; j_call: TRBJ2-3; clone_size: .
cdr3_nt: TGTGCCAGCAGCTTAACGGCGGGAGGGCCAAATGAGCAGTTCTTC; cdr3_aa: CASSLTAGGPNEQFF; d_call: TRBD2; v_call: TRBV7-9; j_call: TRBJ2-1; clone_size: .
cdr3_nt: TGTGCCAGCAGGGCAGACAGGGGGCGAGAGACCCAGTACTTC; cdr3_aa: CASRADRGRETQYF; d_call: TRBD1; v_call: TRBV2; j_call: TRBJ2-5; clone_size: .
cdr3_nt: TGCGCCAGCAGCCAAGATACAGGGACCGCCTACAATGAGCAGTTCTTC; cdr3_aa: CASSQDTGTAYNEQFF; d_call: .; v_call: TRBV4-1; j_call: TRBJ2-1; clone_size: few
cdr3_nt: TGCGCCAGCAGTGATTCCCAGGGCTCCTACGAGCAGTACTTC; cdr3_aa: CASSDSQGSYEQYF; d_call: .; v_call: TRBV10-1; j_call: TRBJ2-7; clone_size: .
cdr3_nt: TGCGCCAGCAGCCCTAAACCGGGAGTTTTCTACGAGCAGTACTTC; cdr3_aa: CASSPKPGVFYEQYF; d_call: .; v_call: TRBV5-1; j_call: TRBJ2-7; clone_size: .
cdr3_nt: TGTGCCAGCTCACCCATAGCAGGCAATCAGCCCCAGCATTTT; cdr3_aa: CASSPIAGNQPQHF; d_call: .; v_call: TRBV18; j_call: TRBJ1-5; clone_size: .
cdr3_nt: TGCGCCAGCAGTTGGACTAGCGGGTCCAATGAGCAGTTCTTC; cdr3_aa: CASSWTSGSNEQFF; d_call: TRBD2; v_call: TRBV4-1; j_call: TRBJ2-1; clone_size: few
cdr3_nt: TGTGCCAGCAGCTTGTACATAGGACAGGGTTACGAGCAGTACTTC; cdr3_aa: CASSLYIGQGYEQYF; d_call: TRBD1; v_call: TRBV5-5; j_call: TRBJ2-7; clone_size: .
cdr3_nt: TGTGCCAGGAACGAACGGGAGGGCGGCCCCTACGAGCAGTACTTC; cdr3_aa: CARNEREGGPYEQYF; d_call: TRBD2; v_call: TRBV9; j_call: TRBJ2-7; clone_size: .
cdr3_nt: TGTGCCAGCAGTGACAGGGGTCCCTACGAGCAGTACTTC; cdr3_aa: CASSDRGPYEQYF; d_call: .; v_call: TRBV6-1; j_call: TRBJ2-7; clone_size: .
cdr3_nt: TGTGCCAGCAGCTCCTCCCGACTAGCGAAGCTTACAGATACGCAGTATTTT; cdr3_aa: CASSSSRLAKLTDTQYF; d_call: TRBD2; v_call: TRBV5-8; j_call: TRBJ2-3; clone_size: .
cdr3_nt: TGTGCCACCAGTGATAGCGGGAGCGCCCACACAGATACGCAGTATTTT; cdr3_aa: CATSDSGSAHTDTQYF; d_call: TRBD2; v_call: TRBV24-1; j_call: TRBJ2-3; clone_size: .
cdr3_nt: TGTGCCAGCAGTTTGAAACAGGGTTTTATGCGGACCCAGTACTTC; cdr3_aa: CASSLKQGFMRTQYF; d_call: .; v_call: TRBV28; j_call: TRBJ2-5; clone_size: .
cdr3_nt: TGCAGCGTTGAAGATGGCTCGGGTTGGTACACTGAAGCTTTCTTT; cdr3_aa: CSVEDGSGWYTEAFF; d_call: .; v_call: TRBV29-1; j_call: TRBJ1-1; clone_size: .
cdr3_nt: TGTGCCAGCAAACCTGGCAGGGCTAGCAATCAGCCCCAGCATTTT; cdr3_aa: CASKPGRASNQPQHF; d_call: .; v_call: TRBV27; j_call: TRBJ1-5; clone_size: .
cdr3_nt: TGTGCCAGCTCACCAGGCGGGAGTGGTACAGATACGCAGTATTTT; cdr3_aa: CASSPGGSGTDTQYF; d_call: TRBD2; v_call: TRBV18; j_call: TRBJ2-3; clone_size: few
cdr3_nt: TGTGCCAGCAGCCTGGGGACAGGGACTAATTCACCCCTCCACTTT; cdr3_aa: CASSLGTGTNSPLHF; d_call: TRBD1; v_call: TRBV7-2; j_call: TRBJ1-6; clone_size: .
cdr3_nt: TGTGCCATCAGCAGGAACGGACAGGGGGAGACAGATACGCAGTATTTT; cdr3_aa: CAISRNGQGETDTQYF; d_call: TRBD1; v_call: TRBV10-3; j_call: TRBJ2-3; clone_size: once
cdr3_nt: TGTGCCAGCAGTTCAAGACTAGCGGGGAACCAAGAGACCCAGTACTTC; cdr3_aa: CASSSRLAGNQETQYF; d_call: TRBD2; v_call: TRBV27; j_call: TRBJ2-5; clone_size: .
cdr3_nt: TGTGCCAGCTCTTCTTCGGGGATTCGGGATCAGCCCCAGCATTTT; cdr3_aa: CASSSSGIRDQPQHF; d_call: .; v_call: TRBV18; j_call: TRBJ1-5; clone_size: .
cdr3_nt: TGTGCCAGCAGCTCGACCGGACAGGAATTTAACTATGGCTACACCTTC; cdr3_aa: CASSSTGQEFNYGYTF; d_call: TRBD1; v_call: TRBV5-6; j_call: TRBJ1-2; clone_size: .
cdr3_nt: TGTGCCAGCAGTGAAATCCTTAGTGGGGCCAACGTCCTGACTTTC; cdr3_aa: CASSEILSGANVLTF; d_call: .; v_call: TRBV2; j_call: TRBJ2-6; clone_size: .
cdr3_nt: TGCGCCAGCAGCTCCAAACCCGGGACATTCCAAAGAGACACCTTC; cdr3_aa: CASSSKPGTFQRDTF; d_call: .; v_call: TRBV5-1; j_call: TRBJ1-2; clone_size: once
cdr3_nt: TGTGCCAGCAGCGAGGATGGCAGATTAACCTACGAGCAGTACTTC; cdr3_aa: CASSEDGRLTYEQYF; d_call: .; v_call: TRBV7-9; j_call: TRBJ2-7; clone_size: .
cdr3_nt: TGTGCCAGCATGCTTCGCGGAATAGGCTTCTACACAGATACGCAGTATTTT; cdr3_aa: CASMLRGIGFYTDTQYF; d_call: .; v_call: TRBV7-2; j_call: TRBJ2-3; clone_size: once
cdr3_nt: TGTGCCAGCAGCCCAAGTCGCGGTTGGAACACTGAAGCTTTCTTT; cdr3_aa: CASSPSRGWNTEAFF; d_call: .; v_call: TRBV7-8; j_call: TRBJ1-1; clone_size: .
cdr3_nt: TGTGCCAGCAGCTTAGAGGGGGCGACTAGCACAGATACGCAGTATTTT; cdr3_aa: CASSLEGATSTDTQYF; d_call: .; v_call: TRBV11-2; j_call: TRBJ2-3; clone_size: once
cdr3_nt: TGCAGTGCTAGTCGCAGGACTAGCGGGAAACTCCGGGACCAGTACTTC; cdr3_aa: CSASRRTSGKLRDQYF; d_call: TRBD2; v_call: TRBV20-1; j_call: TRBJ2-5; clone_size: .
cdr3_nt: TGCGCCAGCAGGAGGGACAGTTCAAGCACTGAAGCTTTCTTT; cdr3_aa: CASRRDSSSTEAFF; d_call: TRBD1; v_call: TRBV10-1; j_call: TRBJ1-1; clone_size: .
cdr3_nt: TGTGCCAGCAGCTTAGATCGGGGAGGGCTAAGGCATCCGGGCTCCTACGAGCAGTACTTC; cdr3_aa: CASSLDRGGLRHPGSYEQYF; d_call: TRBD2; v_call: TRBV11-2; j_call: TRBJ2-7; clone_size: .
cdr3_nt: TGTGCCAGCAGTCGACTAGCGAGGGAGACCCAGTACTTC; cdr3_aa: CASSRLARETQYF; d_call: TRBD2; v_call: TRBV12-3/TRBV12-4; j_call: TRBJ2-5; clone_size: .
cdr3_nt: TGTGCCAGCAGCTGGCGCGCGGGGGAAAATGAGCAGTTCTTC; cdr3_aa: CASSWRAGENEQFF; d_call: TRBD2; v_call: TRBV4-2; j_call: TRBJ2-1; clone_size: .
cdr3_nt: TGTGCCAGCGCTAGCTCGACAGATACGCAGTATTTT; cdr3_aa: CASASSTDTQYF; d_call: .; v_call: TRBV18; j_call: TRBJ2-3; clone_size: few
cdr3_nt: TGTGCCACCAGCAGAGATCGGGGTTACTCTGGAAACACCATATATTTT; cdr3_aa: CATSRDRGYSGNTIYF; d_call: .; v_call: TRBV15; j_call: TRBJ1-3; clone_size: .
cdr3_nt: TGTGCCAGCAGCCAGACATCTAGCACAGATACGCAGTATTTT; cdr3_aa: CASSQTSSTDTQYF; d_call: .; v_call: TRBV3-1/TRBV3-2; j_call: TRBJ2-3; clone_size: .
cdr3_nt: TGTGCCAGCAGTCCCTATATCACAGATACGCAGTATTTT; cdr3_aa: CASSPYITDTQYF; d_call: .; v_call: TRBV28; j_call: TRBJ2-3; clone_size: .
cdr3_nt: TGTGCCAGCCGCAGCGGGGGTGAAGCTTTCTTT; cdr3_aa: CASRSGGEAFF; d_call: .; v_call: TRBV2; j_call: TRBJ1-1; clone_size: .